A single T cell receptor (beta chain) is shown here with its context. The antigen remains undetermined. Germline CDR1 MNHNY, CDR2 SVGAGI (reference sequence). The CDR3 totals 15 residues. Losses at the gene ends were 3 bases for V and 5 bases for J; bases not matched to a gene: 6. Time point noted: newly diagnosed, previously untreated cHL patient sample. Investigators isolated CD4+ T cells from thawed PBMCs through magnetic negative selection. A comparison was provided by newly diagnosed, untreated classical Hodgkin lymphoma PBMCs. The data were taken from a study of PD-1 blockade in classical Hodgkin lymphoma. General study results and limits: Undefined causes, possibly disease activity or prior therapy, underlie the repertoire differences. Newly diagnosed patients reportedly trailed healthy donors in baseline TCR diversity.

Some clones are missing from TCRdb's copy, which holds only in-frame ones; the method was immunoSEQ multiplex PCR. The sample carries some 21,000 clones, about 85% recorded once. The rearrangement joins TRBV6-6 to TRBJ2-3, with TRBD1 identical over 9 bases. The receptor comes from a human donor with classical Hodgkin lymphoma. The sample comprised CD4+ T cells from blood. The CDR3 DNA is TGTGCCAGCAGTTATAGGGGACAGGGCGGAGATACGCAGTATTTT. Its protein product is CASSYRGQGGDTQYF.